These T cell receptor beta chains were read from a single sample in a study of T cell changes during pregnancy in multiple sclerosis. Clones were read by immunoSEQ multiplex PCR, and TCRdb kept only the in-frame ones, dropping some. The table records about 120,000 clones, approximately 95% of them present only once. The sequenced sample was peripheral blood, obtained before pregnancy. These receptors originate from a female donor with multiple sclerosis, enrolled in a pregnancy study. Each CDR3 is given with its conserved first and last residue. The order of the fields is D gene, V gene, J gene, CDR3 protein, CDR3 DNA. The D gene is left open where the match is weak.

D gene: -
V gene: TRBV5-3
J gene: TRBJ1-2
CDR3 protein: CARSLEEDVNISGYTF
CDR3 DNA: TGTGCCAGAAGCTTGGAGGAGGATGTAAATATCTCTGGCTACACCTTC

D gene: -
V gene: TRBV5-1
J gene: TRBJ2-7
CDR3 protein: CASSYTGLSYEQYF
CDR3 DNA: TGCGCCAGCAGCTATACAGGCCTCTCCTACGAGCAGTACTTC

D gene: TRBD2
V gene: TRBV27
J gene: TRBJ2-7
CDR3 protein: CASSLLAGGPREQYF
CDR3 DNA: TGTGCCAGCAGTTTACTAGCGGGAGGGCCTAGGGAGCAGTACTTC

D gene: TRBD2
V gene: TRBV7-3
J gene: TRBJ2-3
CDR3 protein: CASSLEPRGGGTQYF
CDR3 DNA: TGTGCCAGCAGCTTGGAACCCCGGGGGGGCGGGACGCAGTATTTT

D gene: TRBD2
V gene: TRBV5-4
J gene: TRBJ2-1
CDR3 protein: CASSPNSGAGVYNEQFF
CDR3 DNA: TGTGCCAGCAGCCCTAACTCGGGAGCGGGGGTTTACAATGAGCAGTTCTTC

D gene: -
V gene: TRBV5-5
J gene: TRBJ1-2
CDR3 protein: CASSFTREVYGYTF
CDR3 DNA: TGTGCCAGCAGCTTTACTAGGGAAGTCTATGGCTACACCTTC

D gene: -
V gene: TRBV4-2
J gene: TRBJ1-5
CDR3 protein: CASSRGYRAHNQPQHF
CDR3 DNA: TGTGCCAGCAGCCGAGGTTACAGGGCCCACAATCAGCCCCAGCATTTT

D gene: TRBD2
V gene: TRBV9
J gene: TRBJ2-7
CDR3 protein: CASSEREPPYEQYF
CDR3 DNA: TGTGCCAGCAGCGAGCGGGAGCCCCCCTACGAGCAGTACTTC

D gene: -
V gene: TRBV6-5
J gene: TRBJ1-5
CDR3 protein: CASSAKDLNQPQHF
CDR3 DNA: TGTGCCAGCAGTGCAAAGGACTTAAATCAGCCCCAGCATTTT

D gene: -
V gene: TRBV14
J gene: TRBJ1-2
CDR3 protein: CASSQGPTDRYGYTF
CDR3 DNA: TGTGCCAGCAGCCAAGGACCGACAGACCGATATGGCTACACCTTC

D gene: TRBD2
V gene: TRBV5-1
J gene: TRBJ2-1
CDR3 protein: CASSLRTSGYNEQFF
CDR3 DNA: TGCGCCAGCAGCTTGAGGACTAGCGGCTACAATGAGCAGTTCTTC

D gene: TRBD1
V gene: TRBV11-1
J gene: TRBJ1-2
CDR3 protein: CASSLTSGTVDGYTF
CDR3 DNA: TGTGCCAGCAGCTTGACCTCCGGGACAGTGGATGGCTACACCTTC

D gene: TRBD1
V gene: TRBV5-1
J gene: TRBJ2-3
CDR3 protein: CASSFLDRVSDTQYF
CDR3 DNA: TGCGCCAGCAGCTTCTTGGACAGGGTTTCAGATACGCAGTATTTT